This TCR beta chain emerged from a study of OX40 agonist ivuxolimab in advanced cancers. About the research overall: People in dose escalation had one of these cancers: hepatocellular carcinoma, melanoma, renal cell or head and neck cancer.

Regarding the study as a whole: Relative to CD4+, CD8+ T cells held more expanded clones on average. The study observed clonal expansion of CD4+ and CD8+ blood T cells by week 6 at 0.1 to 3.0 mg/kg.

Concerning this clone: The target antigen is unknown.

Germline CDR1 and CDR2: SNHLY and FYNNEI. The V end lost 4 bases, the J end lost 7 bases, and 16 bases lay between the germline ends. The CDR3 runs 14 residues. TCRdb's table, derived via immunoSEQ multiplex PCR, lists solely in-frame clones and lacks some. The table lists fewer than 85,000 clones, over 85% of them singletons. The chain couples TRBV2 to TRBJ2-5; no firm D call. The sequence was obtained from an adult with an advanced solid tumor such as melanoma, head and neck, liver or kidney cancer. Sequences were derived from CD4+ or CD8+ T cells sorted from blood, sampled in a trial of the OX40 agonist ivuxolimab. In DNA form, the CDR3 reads TGTGCCAGCAGTGCCCCCGATGACCCCGGGACCCAGTACTTC. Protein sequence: CASSAPDDPGTQYF.